This passage covers 2 T cell receptor beta chains from one sample sequenced in a study of blood T cell repertoires in COVID-19. The protocol was immunoSEQ multiplex PCR, while the TCRdb copy is restricted to in-frame clones and leaves out a portion. The table lists some 410,000 clones, around nine tenths of them singletons. The specimen sequenced was PBMCs or T cells enriched from blood (not recorded which). The receptors were sampled from a woman aged 25 to 39 with acute COVID-19.

The chain uses TRBV10-3 and TRBJ2-7, with 8 bases identical to TRBD1. With V trimmed by 2 bases and J by 3 bases, 6 bases remained unmatched. The germline V gene has CDR1 ENHRY and CDR2 SYGVKD. This CDR3 comprises 15 residues. CDR3 amino acids: CAISEPRQGFYEQYF. In nucleotides, the CDR3 is TGTGCCATCAGTGAGCCTCGACAGGGGTTCTACGAGCAGTACTTC.

The chain recombines TRBV7-2 with TRBJ2-7, with TRBD1 identical over 8 bases. This CDR3 contains 13 residues. CDR1 SGHTA and CDR2 FQGNSA come from the germline V gene. The V gene end was trimmed by 3 bases and the J gene end by 6 bases; junction bases not matched to a gene: 4. Here the CDR3 reads CASSFGQGIEQYF. In nucleotides, the CDR3 is TGTGCCAGCAGCTTCGGACAGGGTATCGAGCAGTACTTC.